The 10 T cell receptor beta chains below all came from one sample that was sequenced in a study of Graves' ophthalmopathy and Graves' hyperthyroidism. The sequenced template was RNA, covering the TCR beta CDR3 region. HTBI primers primed a first-round RT-PCR, and a second-round multiplex PCR followed. TCRdb independently ran MiXCR on the multiplex PCR reads; one entry per CDR3 protein. The repertoire holds hundreds of thousands of distinct CDR3 sequences, roughly two fifths seen once, with about 3.3% in the top ten. Sequences were obtained from peripheral blood. The receptors here all came from an adult man with Graves' ophthalmopathy.

The chain employs TRBV7-6 and TRBJ1-2; no clear D. The CDR3 sequence is 13 residues long. V lost 11 bases and J lost 7, with 20 bases in between. Germline lookup yields CDR1 SGHVS and CDR2 FNYEAQ. CDR3 DNA: TGTGCCTGGAGTGACGGGTACTCCTCTGGCTACACCTTC. This codes for CAWSDGYSSGYTF.

The gene calls are TRBV19 and TRBJ2-6; D remains unclear. Germline V gene data show CDR1 as LNHDA and CDR2 as SQIVND (reference sequence). The CDR3 length is 15 residues. V gave up 1 base and J gave up 4 bases, with 8 bases separating them. CDR3: CASSIGGTGANVLTF. CDR3 bases: TGTGCCAGTAGTATAGGGGGAACCGGGGCCAACGTCCTGACTTTC. Supplemented by reference TRBV19 and TRBJ2-6, the full variable domain reads DGGITQSPKYLFRKEGQNVTLSCEQNLNHDAMYWYRQDPGQGLRLIYYSQIVNDFQKGDIAEGYSVSREKKESFPLTVTSAQKNPTAFYLCASSIGGTGANVLTFGAGSRLTVL.

As regards this clonotype: A much larger clone is a single base away; this may be a read error. The chain recombines TRBV12-3 or TRBV12-4 with TRBJ1-3; 10 positions match TRBD1. V was pared by 5 bases and J by 3 bases, with 1 base of the junction left unmatched. The CDR3 has 14 residues. Written as DNA, the CDR3 is TGTGCCAGCAGTGGGACAGGGGATGGAAACACCATATATTTT. Its translation: CASSGTGDGNTIYF.

This clonotype was counted ten times or more. The rearrangement joins TRBV19 to TRBJ2-7; 8 bases agree with TRBD1. The CDR3 has 14 amino acids. V shed 7 bases, J shed 1 base, and the junction held 6 bases outside the gene matches. The germline gives CDR1 LNHDA, CDR2 SQIVND (reference sequence). CDR3 amino acids: CASTGTGGSYEQYF. In nucleotides, the CDR3 is TGTGCCAGTACAGGGACAGGAGGTTCCTACGAGCAGTACTTC. The full variable domain, with the rest looked up from reference TRBV19 and TRBJ2-7, is DGGITQSPKYLFRKEGQNVTLSCEQNLNHDAMYWYRQDPGQGLRLIYYSQIVNDFQKGDIAEGYSVSREKKESFPLTVTSAQKNPTAFYLCASTGTGGSYEQYFGPGTRLTVT.

The table lists this clonotype with a few counts. A junction end diverges from the germline sequence, so it may reflect a read error. The V call is TRBV3-1, the J call TRBJ1-3; tentatively, D is TRBD1 (6 bases). The CDR3 has 11 residues. The V gene's germline CDR1 is LGHDT and CDR2 YNNKEL (reference sequence). CDR3 amino acids: CASSYRDTIYF. The CDR3 DNA is TGTGCCAGCAGCTACCGGGACACTATATATTTT. Complete variable domain (other parts from reference TRBV3-1 and TRBJ1-3): DTAVSQTPKYLVTQMGNDKSIKCEQNLGHDTMYWYKQDSKKFLKIMFSYNNKELIINETVPNRFSPKSPDKAHLNLHINSLELGDSAVYFCASSYRDTIYFGEGSWLTVV.

The DNA for the CDR3 is TGCGCCAGCAGCCATAGCGGGGGAACCTACGAGCAGTACTTC. This translates into CASSHSGGTYEQYF. This sequence joins TRBV5-1 and TRBJ2-7, with 9 bases lining up with TRBD2. The CDR3 has 14 amino acids. CDR1 is SGHRS, CDR2 YFSETQ, per germline. J gave up 2 bases and V 4 bases, and 4 bases lay outside the gene matches.

In this sample, this clonotype turned up once. V and J are TRBV10-3 and TRBJ1-1, with D possibly TRBD1 on 6 matching bases. Trimming cost V 0 bases and J 1 base, with 9 bases left between them. This CDR3 region has 15 residues. Germline lookup yields CDR1 ENHRY and CDR2 SYGVKD. CDR3 DNA sequence: TGTGCCATCAGTGAGTCGAGGGGACAGAACACTGAAGCTTTCTTT. Amino acids: CAISESRGQNTEAFF.

At least ten counts were recorded for this clonotype. This chain joins TRBV24-1 and TRBJ2-2; 8 bases fit TRBD1. Trimming cost V 3 bases and J 2 bases; bases outside gene matches: 1. This CDR3 contains 15 residues. Germline assignment: CDR1 KGHDR and CDR2 SFDVKD. CDR3 sequence reads: CATSDDRGNTGELFF. CDR3 DNA: TGTGCCACCAGTGATGACAGGGGAAACACCGGGGAGCTGTTTTTT.

V and J are TRBV11-2 and TRBJ2-7, with D perhaps being TRBD1 or TRBD2 (6 bases each). Trimming removed 0 bases at V and 4 bases at J, with 10 bases between. Germline-derived CDR1 and CDR2 are SGHAT and FQNNGV. CDR3 length: 14 residues. CDR3 nucleotide sequence: TGTGCCAGCAGCTTAGAGCCGGGGGCGTACGAGCAGTACTTC. Its translation is CASSLEPGAYEQYF.

This clonotype occurred many times. The chain combines TRBV29-1 with TRBJ2-7; the D gene is possibly TRBD1 (5 bases). The CDR3 has 12 amino acids. V lost 6 bases and J 5 bases, leaving 14 bases between the germline ends. Germline V lookup: CDR1 SQVTM, CDR2 ANQGSEA. The CDR3 DNA reads as TGCAGCGTGGTTGCAGGGCCAAACGAGCAGTACTTC. This gives the protein CSVVAGPNEQYF.